Listed below are T cell receptor beta chains from one sample, sequenced in a study of regulatory T cells in long-lasting Graves disease. MiXCR, run by TCRdb on the multiplex PCR reads, gives a single entry per CDR3 protein. The repertoire holds 400,000 to 500,000 distinct CDR3 sequences, with about a sixth as singletons. The sample was also reused in another study, on T cells in Graves' hyperthyroidism and ophthalmopathy.

Sequenced material: peripheral blood mononuclear cells (PBMCs), taken at new diagnosis, from a patient treated with antithyroid drugs. Receptors originate from a woman in her twenties or thirties with Graves disease. CDR3s include the opening cysteine and the closing phenylalanine or tryptophan. The D gene is left open where the match is weak. Not every row has a clone size; where given, it reads once, few, many or a size class.

CDR3 DNA: TGTGCCAGCAGCTCGCTCAGTGGCGAGCAGTACTTC; CDR3 protein: CASSSLSGEQYF; V gene: TRBV7-9; D gene: .; J gene: TRBJ2-7; CDR3 length: 12; clone size: .
CDR3 DNA: TGTGCCAGCAGTATAGGACAGGGGTGGACAAGGGACCAGTACTTC; CDR3 protein: CASSIGQGWTRDQYF; V gene: TRBV12-3/TRBV12-4; D gene: TRBD1; J gene: TRBJ2-5; CDR3 length: 15; clone size: many
CDR3 DNA: TGCAGTGCCGAAATCCGGGACTTTCCCTACAATGAGCAGTTCTTC; CDR3 protein: CSAEIRDFPYNEQFF; V gene: TRBV20-1; D gene: .; J gene: TRBJ2-1; CDR3 length: 15; clone size: many
CDR3 DNA: TGTGCCAGCAGCTTACAGGTTGCCTCTGGGGCCAACGTCCTGACTTTC; CDR3 protein: CASSLQVASGANVLTF; V gene: TRBV7-9; D gene: .; J gene: TRBJ2-6; CDR3 length: 16; clone size: few
CDR3 DNA: TGCAGTGCTAGTACGGCTACTAACGCCCAAGAGACCCAGTACTTC; CDR3 protein: CSASTATNAQETQYF; V gene: TRBV20-1; D gene: .; J gene: TRBJ2-5; CDR3 length: 15; clone size: many
CDR3 DNA: TGCAGTGCTAGAGGGGCGGGACTAGCGGGTCTCGTGGAGCAGTTCTTC; CDR3 protein: CSARGAGLAGLVEQFF; V gene: TRBV20-1; D gene: TRBD2; J gene: TRBJ2-1; CDR3 length: 16; clone size: .
CDR3 DNA: TGTGCCAGTAGTAATCCCTATCACCCGTCAATCGGGGATGAGCAGTTCTTC; CDR3 protein: CASSNPYHPSIGDEQFF; V gene: TRBV19; D gene: .; J gene: TRBJ2-1; CDR3 length: 17; clone size: .
CDR3 DNA: TGTGCCAGCAGCTTAGTCCCGACAGAGGATGGCTACACCTTC; CDR3 protein: CASSLVPTEDGYTF; V gene: TRBV7-9; D gene: .; J gene: TRBJ1-2; CDR3 length: 14; clone size: many
CDR3 DNA: TGCAGCACTAGCGGGAGGGCCCTCTACAATGAGCAGTTCTTC; CDR3 protein: CSTSGRALYNEQFF; V gene: TRBV29-1; D gene: TRBD2; J gene: TRBJ2-1; CDR3 length: 14; clone size: many
CDR3 DNA: TGTGCCAGCAGCCCGAGGGGATATAACGACGAGCAGTACTTC; CDR3 protein: CASSPRGYNDEQYF; V gene: TRBV14; D gene: .; J gene: TRBJ2-7; CDR3 length: 14; clone size: many
CDR3 DNA: TGCGCCAGCAGCGGAGCAACAGGGGGCAATGGCTACACCTTC; CDR3 protein: CASSGATGGNGYTF; V gene: TRBV4-3; D gene: TRBD1; J gene: TRBJ1-2; CDR3 length: 14; clone size: few
CDR3 DNA: TGTGCCAGCAGCCCCGGGACTAGCGGGGGCAATGAGCAGTTCTTC; CDR3 protein: CASSPGTSGGNEQFF; V gene: TRBV6-2/TRBV6-3; D gene: TRBD2; J gene: TRBJ2-1; CDR3 length: 15; clone size: .
CDR3 DNA: TGCGCCAGCAGTGACTCCCCCGAAAGCTCCTACAATGAGCAGTTCTTC; CDR3 protein: CASSDSPESSYNEQFF; V gene: TRBV10-1; D gene: .; J gene: TRBJ2-1; CDR3 length: 16; clone size: few
CDR3 DNA: TGCGCCAGCAGCTCGTTGGCCGGGACATCGGGCACCGGGGAGCTGTTTTTT; CDR3 protein: CASSSLAGTSGTGELFF; V gene: TRBV5-1; D gene: .; J gene: TRBJ2-2; CDR3 length: 17; clone size: few
CDR3 DNA: TGTGCCAGCAGCCCAAGGGGACAGGAGTTCTATGGCTACACCTTC; CDR3 protein: CASSPRGQEFYGYTF; V gene: TRBV28; D gene: TRBD1; J gene: TRBJ1-2; CDR3 length: 15; clone size: many
CDR3 DNA: TGTGCCAGCGGTAGTGGGGGAGGGCCATATGAGCAGCTCTTC; CDR3 protein: CASGSGGGPYEQLF; V gene: TRBV19; D gene: TRBD2; J gene: TRBJ2-1; CDR3 length: 14; clone size: .
CDR3 DNA: TGTGCCAGTAAAGGAATCTACAATGAGCAGTTCTTC; CDR3 protein: CASKGIYNEQFF; V gene: TRBV19; D gene: .; J gene: TRBJ2-1; CDR3 length: 12; clone size: .
CDR3 DNA: TGTGCCAGCAGTAGCAGGGTGGGGGACACTGAAGCTTTCTTT; CDR3 protein: CASSSRVGDTEAFF; V gene: TRBV28; D gene: .; J gene: TRBJ1-1; CDR3 length: 14; clone size: many
CDR3 DNA: TGTGCCAGCAGCCCACAGGGCTCTGGGGCCAACGTCCTGACTTTC; CDR3 protein: CASSPQGSGANVLTF; V gene: TRBV7-9; D gene: .; J gene: TRBJ2-6; CDR3 length: 15; clone size: many
CDR3 DNA: TGTGCCAGCAGCTGGGATGATAACTATGGCTACACCTTC; CDR3 protein: CASSWDDNYGYTF; V gene: TRBV7-9; D gene: .; J gene: TRBJ1-2; CDR3 length: 13; clone size: many
CDR3 DNA: TGTGCCAGCAGCTTGTTGGAAGTGAGCTACGAGCAGTACTTC; CDR3 protein: CASSLLEVSYEQYF; V gene: TRBV7-8; D gene: .; J gene: TRBJ2-7; CDR3 length: 14; clone size: many
CDR3 DNA: TGTGCCAGCGAACAGTCGGGGACCGGGGAGCTGTTTTTT; CDR3 protein: CASEQSGTGELFF; V gene: TRBV6-2/TRBV6-3; D gene: .; J gene: TRBJ2-2; CDR3 length: 13; clone size: few
CDR3 DNA: TGTGCCAGCAGCTTCCCTTCAAGGGTTTTTCACGGCCATGAGCAGTTCTTC; CDR3 protein: CASSFPSRVFHGHEQFF; V gene: TRBV11-2; D gene: .; J gene: TRBJ2-1; CDR3 length: 17; clone size: many
CDR3 DNA: TGTGCCAGCAGCTTGGGGGCGGGACAGGGATACGAGCAGTACTTC; CDR3 protein: CASSLGAGQGYEQYF; V gene: TRBV5-5; D gene: TRBD1; J gene: TRBJ2-7; CDR3 length: 15; clone size: many